The rows below give T cell receptor beta chains drawn from one sample of a study of blood T cell repertoires in COVID-19. Data came from immunoSEQ multiplex PCR; TCRdb stores just in-frame clones and leaves some out. The sample holds approximately 70,000 clones, 76% seen once. The sample taken for sequencing was peripheral blood. The origin of the receptors is a man between 60 and 75 years old with COVID-19, enrolled during active disease. CDR3s include the opening cysteine and the closing phenylalanine or tryptophan. D genes are given only for firm matches. Only some rows state a clone size, as once, few, many or a class for expanded clones.

TRBV30	.	TRBJ1-1	.	CAWSQDEAFF	TGTGCCTGGAGCCAGGATGAAGCTTTCTTT
TRBV24-1	.	TRBJ2-2	TRBD1	CATRGTGDTGELFF	TGTGCCACCAGAGGGACAGGGGACACCGGGGAGCTGTTTTTT
TRBV5-4	.	TRBJ2-5	.	CASSLGRGIETQYF	TGTGCCAGCAGCTTAGGAAGGGGAATAGAGACCCAGTACTTC
TRBV10-3	.	TRBJ1-5	TRBD1	CAISEVSRTGGREQPQHF	TGTGCCATCAGTGAAGTCTCACGGACAGGGGGCCGGGAACAGCCCCAGCATTTT
TRBV3-1/TRBV3-2	.	TRBJ1-2	.	CASSHNREPWLGHGYTF	TGTGCCAGCAGCCATAACAGGGAACCGTGGTTGGGTCATGGCTACACCTTC
TRBV5-1	once	TRBJ2-2	TRBD1	CASSPGQGDAGELFF	TGCGCCAGCAGCCCAGGACAGGGTGACGCCGGGGAGCTGTTTTTT
TRBV2	.	TRBJ2-3	TRBD1	CASRTGQGGADTQYF	TGTGCCAGCAGAACTGGACAGGGGGGGGCAGATACGCAGTATTTT
TRBV5-6	.	TRBJ1-4	.	CASSGETVNEKLFF	TGTGCCAGCAGCGGCGAGACAGTTAATGAAAAACTGTTTTTT
TRBV3-1/TRBV3-2	.	TRBJ1-5	.	CASSQGQGSNQPQHF	TGTGCCAGCAGCCAAGGTCAGGGAAGCAATCAGCCCCAGCATTTT
TRBV11-2	.	TRBJ1-1	.	CASSFQVMNTEAFF	TGTGCCAGCAGCTTTCAGGTCATGAACACTGAAGCTTTCTTT
TRBV28	.	TRBJ2-7	.	CASSLDQGSYEQYF	TGTGCCAGCAGTTTGGATCAGGGCTCCTACGAGCAGTACTTC
TRBV2	medium-sized	TRBJ1-2	.	CASTYGYGYTF	TGTGCCAGCACATACGGCTATGGCTACACCTTC
TRBV5-1	.	TRBJ1-5	.	CASSFGGEGNQPQHF	TGCGCCAGCAGCTTCGGGGGTGAAGGAAATCAGCCCCAGCATTTT
TRBV11-3	.	TRBJ1-4	TRBD1	CASSSGQGDGKLFF	TGTGCCAGCAGCTCGGGACAGGGGGATGGAAAACTGTTTTTT
TRBV4-2	few	TRBJ2-2	.	CASSQVTPGTEAGELFF	TGTGCCAGCAGCCAAGTGACCCCCGGGACTGAGGCCGGGGAGCTGTTTTTT
TRBV24-1	.	TRBJ1-5	.	CATSDSGGTQPQHF	TGTGCCACCAGTGATTCTGGGGGCACTCAGCCCCAGCATTTT
TRBV12-3/TRBV12-4	.	TRBJ2-5	.	CASSIMRETQYF	TGTGCCAGCAGCATCATGAGGGAGACCCAGTACTTC
TRBV5-1	.	TRBJ2-7	TRBD2	CASSSRTSGTYEQYF	TGCGCCAGCAGCTCACGGACTAGCGGGACCTACGAGCAGTACTTC
TRBV7-3	.	TRBJ2-3	TRBD2	CASSSGTSRDTQYF	TGTGCCAGCAGTTCCGGGACTAGTCGTGATACGCAGTATTTT
TRBV5-1	.	TRBJ2-1	TRBD2	CASRTSGSGNEQFF	TGCGCCAGCCGGACTAGCGGGAGCGGCAATGAGCAGTTCTTC
TRBV2	.	TRBJ2-5	TRBD1	CASGPDRGKETQYF	TGTGCCAGTGGCCCAGACAGGGGTAAAGAGACCCAGTACTTC
TRBV6-1	.	TRBJ1-2	TRBD1	CASSVQGFFPDGYGYTF	TGTGCCAGCAGTGTACAGGGGTTCTTCCCCGATGGCTATGGCTACACCTTC
TRBV7-9	.	TRBJ2-7	TRBD2	CASSPGTSDPYEQYF	TGTGCCAGCAGCCCCGGGACTAGCGACCCGTACGAGCAGTACTTC
TRBV7-6	.	TRBJ1-1	.	CASSFSTGTGTEAFF	TGTGCCAGCAGCTTTTCCACAGGGACGGGCACTGAAGCTTTCTTT
TRBV9	.	TRBJ1-2	TRBD1	CASSGTAGTGYGYTF	TGTGCCAGCAGCGGGACCGCTGGGACAGGGTATGGCTACACCTTC
TRBV9	once	TRBJ2-6	.	CASSVGWGPPSSGANVLTF	TGTGCCAGCAGCGTAGGCTGGGGGCCTCCCAGCTCTGGGGCCAACGTCCTGACTTTC
TRBV5-5	.	TRBJ1-2	.	CASSLVQGSGYGYTF	TGTGCCAGCAGCTTGGTGCAGGGGTCAGGCTATGGCTACACCTTC
TRBV9	.	TRBJ2-1	.	CASSPSKRLGGEQFF	TGTGCCAGCAGCCCTTCCAAGCGGTTGGGTGGTGAGCAGTTCTTC
TRBV11-3	.	TRBJ1-2	.	CASSATRSSQSGYTF	TGTGCCAGCAGCGCGACTAGGAGCAGCCAGAGCGGCTACACCTTC
TRBV10-1	.	TRBJ1-1	.	CASSGGRNTEAFF	TGCGCCAGCAGTGGAGGAAGGAACACTGAAGCTTTCTTT
TRBV3-1/TRBV3-2	once	TRBJ1-1	.	CASSTLGGAEAFF	TGTGCCAGCAGCACCCTGGGGGGGGCTGAAGCTTTCTTT
TRBV2	.	TRBJ2-5	.	CASSERAGGRETQYF	TGTGCCAGCAGTGAACGAGCCGGTGGGCGAGAGACCCAGTACTTC
TRBV9	.	TRBJ2-5	.	CASSVDGGETQYF	TGTGCCAGCAGCGTAGACGGGGGAGAGACCCAGTACTTC
TRBV29-1	.	TRBJ1-1	TRBD1	CSVDQGGTEAFF	TGCAGCGTTGACCAGGGGGGCACTGAAGCTTTCTTT
TRBV7-9	.	TRBJ1-1	.	CASETRNTEAFF	TGTGCCAGCGAGACAAGGAACACTGAAGCTTTCTTT
TRBV18	.	TRBJ1-2	.	CASSPPGRPGDGYTF	TGTGCCAGCTCACCACCGGGGAGGCCCGGGGATGGCTACACCTTC
TRBV30	.	TRBJ1-2	.	CAWGQRNNYGYTF	TGTGCCTGGGGACAGCGTAACAACTATGGCTACACCTTC
TRBV5-1	once	TRBJ2-1	.	CASSFKDSLDEQFF	TGCGCCAGCAGCTTCAAGGACTCTTTGGATGAGCAGTTCTTC
TRBV5-1	.	TRBJ1-2	TRBD1	CASSLRDSHAVNYGYTF	TGCGCCAGCAGCCTCCGGGACAGCCACGCCGTAAACTATGGCTACACCTTC
TRBV29-1	few	TRBJ1-2	.	CSARHLNYGYTF	TGCAGCGCTAGACACCTTAACTATGGCTACACCTTC
TRBV11-2	once	TRBJ2-3	TRBD2	CASSPLATRASGWTDTQYF	TGTGCCAGCAGCCCCCTGGCCACCCGGGCTAGCGGGTGGACAGATACGCAGTATTTT
TRBV7-9	.	TRBJ1-3	TRBD1	CASSSSDRGNTIYF	TGTGCCAGCAGTTCGAGCGACAGGGGCAACACCATATATTTT
TRBV28	.	TRBJ1-2	TRBD1	CASRQGVYGYTF	TGTGCCAGCAGACAGGGGGTCTATGGCTACACCTTC